This T cell receptor (beta chain) was retrieved from a study of blood T cell repertoires in COVID-19. As for the study in general: Sites across the United States, Italy and Spain contributed samples from acute and convalescent COVID-19. PBMCs, B-cell-depleted T cells, or T cells provided the cDNA or gDNA that made up the material.

In the study's own analysis: Cell counts per sample came from amplifying reference gene primers. The table came from immunoSEQ multiplex PCR; TCRdb's copy has only in-frame clones and leaves some out. Clone size and the V and J calls come from that table; the DNA yielded D and trimming. The data contain approximately 470,000 clones, roughly 90% of them singletons. CDR1 SGDLS and CDR2 YYNGEE come from the germline V gene. J was trimmed by 1 base and V by 3 bases; bases with no gene match: 3. The CDR3 spans 14 residues. Researchers sorted participants into cohorts using their self-reported clinical history.

The source of this sequence is a woman under 30 who had recovered from COVID-19. Sequenced sample: PBMCs or T cells enriched from blood (not recorded which). V is TRBV9 and J is TRBJ2-5; TRBD1 agrees at 7 bases. In nucleotides, the CDR3 is TGTGCCAGCAGCGCCGGGACAGCCCAAGAGACCCAGTACTTC. Translating gives CASSAGTAQETQYF.